This TCR beta chain was captured in a study of blood T cell repertoires in COVID-19. Across the study: The cDNA or gDNA used as material had been derived from T cells, B-cell-depleted T cells, or PBMCs.

Looked up from germline, CDR1 is ENHRY and CDR2 is SYGVKD. The V and J ends lost 3 bases and 7 bases respectively, with 9 bases between them. The CDR3 runs to 12 residues. TCRdb's copy holds only in-frame clones and misses some; the assay was immunoSEQ multiplex PCR. Of some 73,000 clones detected, approximately 92% appear once; the ten largest clones hold around 7%. The sample comprised peripheral blood. The TCR sequence derives from a human donor in a cohort sampled during active COVID-19. This rearrangement joins TRBV10-3 to TRBJ1-1; D not certain. The CDR3 protein is CAISEWRVEAFF. Written as DNA, the CDR3 is TGTGCCATCAGTGAATGGAGGGTTGAAGCTTTCTTT.